This is a list of T cell receptor delta chains from one sample in a study of gamma-delta T cells after stem cell transplantation. TCRdb redid the clone calls on the RT-PCR reads with CATT. The table shows about 2,400 delta-chain clones, with roughly 19% occurring only once. The sample consisted of gamma-delta T cells. Receptor source: a human donor. It is not recorded whose cells these are; they may come from a transplant donor. Both conserved end residues are part of each CDR3. Fields, in order: clone size, D gene, V gene, J gene, CDR3 DNA, CDR3 protein. A D gene is named only where the DNA matches it firmly. A clone size is listed for some rows: how often the clone was seen (once, few, many), or a class if it is expanded.

size: few; D: TRDD3; V: TRDV1; J: TRDJ1; DNA: TGTGCTCTTGGGGAACTTCAGGCCTTTCTACGATTCCTGCCCCTGTCTGGACTGGGGGACGAGATGTACACCGATAAACTCATCTTT; CDR3: CALGELQAFLRFLPLSGLGDEMYTDKLIF
size: NA; D: TRDD3; V: TRDV1; J: TRDJ1; DNA: TGTGCTCTTGGGGAAAATGTGGGTCCTAGATGGTCTTACTGGGGGACGTACACCCGACCGTACACCGATAAACTCATCTTT; CDR3: CALGENVGPRWSYWGTYTRPYTDKLIF
size: large; D: TRDD3; V: TRDV1; J: TRDJ1; DNA: TGTGCTCTTGGGGGCCCAACTACGGTGCAAATACTGGGGGACCTGTACACCGATAAACTCATCTTT; CDR3: CALGGPTTVQILGDLYTDKLIF
size: NA; D: TRDD3; V: TRDV1; J: TRDJ1; DNA: TGTGCTCTTGGGGAACTTTGGTCCCTCCCCTTAACCGACCTTCTCTGGGGGATACCAGGGTACACCGATAAACTCATCTTT; CDR3: CALGELWSLPLTDLLWGIPGYTDKLIF
size: NA; D: TRDD3; V: TRDV1; J: TRDJ1; DNA: TGTGCTCTTGGGGAACGCTCACCACTGTTCTTAACTGGGGGGATACGGTCCTACACCGATAAACTCATCTTT; CDR3: CALGERSPLFLTGGIRSYTDKLIF
size: few; D: TRDD3; V: TRDV1; J: TRDJ1; DNA: TGTGCTCTTGGGGATCGTTCCGTTTGGGGGATACTTAAGAACGATAAACTCATCTTT; CDR3: CALGDRSVWGILKNDKLIF
size: NA; D: TRDD3; V: TRDV2; J: TRDJ1; DNA: TGTGCCTGTGACCCCGTACTGGGGGATACGCCGTACACCGATAAACTCATCTTT; CDR3: CACDPVLGDTPYTDKLIF
size: NA; D: NA; V: TRDV1; J: TRDJ1; DNA: TGTGCTCTTGGGGACCTTATCTTCCTACGACTGGGGAGTACCGATAAGCTCATCTTT; CDR3: CALGDLIFLRLGSTDKLIF
size: NA; D: NA; V: TRDV2; J: TRDJ1; DNA: TGTGCCTGTGTCCCTTTGGTGGAGGGATACACCGATAAACTCATCTTT; CDR3: CACVPLVEGYTDKLIF
size: NA; D: TRDD3; V: TRDV1; J: TRDJ1; DNA: TGTGCTCTTGGGGAACCCGTCCTAGGGTACTGGGGGATACGGGGGTACACCGATAAACTCATCTTT; CDR3: CALGEPVLGYWGIRGYTDKLIF
size: NA; D: TRDD3; V: TRDV1; J: TRDJ1; DNA: TGTGCTCTTGGGGAACTGTCCTTCCTCCTGTACTGGGGGATACAGCCCGGCACCGATAAACTCATCTTT; CDR3: CALGELSFLLYWGIQPGTDKLIF
size: few; D: TRDD3; V: TRDV1; J: TRDJ1; DNA: TGTGCTCTTGGGTCCCAATTATCGTACTGGGGGATTCTTCAGTACACCGATAAACTCATCTTT; CDR3: CALGSQLSYWGILQYTDKLIF
size: large; D: TRDD3; V: TRDV2; J: TRDJ1; DNA: TGTGCCTGTGACACTGGGGGACCCGACACCGATAAACTCATCTTT; CDR3: CACDTGGPDTDKLIF
size: NA; D: TRDD3; V: TRDV1; J: TRDJ1; DNA: TGTGCTCTTGGCCGCACTTCCCTTTACTGGGGGATACGCATCGGCGACCCTAAACTCATCTTT; CDR3: CALGRTSLYWGIRIGDPKLIF
size: few; D: NA; V: TRDV1; J: TRDJ1; DNA: TGTGCTCTTGGGGTCAAGTGGCGCACCCCCCTCCTACGGTGGGGGTCTTACACCGATAAACTCATCTTT; CDR3: CALGVKWRTPLLRWGSYTDKLIF
size: NA; D: TRDD3; V: TRAV29/DV5; J: TRDJ1; DNA: TGTGCAGCAACCGGTCTTCTCAGGGTGGATACGGCACTGTACACCGATAAACTCATCTTT; CDR3: CAATGLLRVDTALYTDKLIF
size: few; D: TRDD3; V: TRDV1; J: TRDJ1; DNA: TGTGCTCTTGGGGAACTATCCCCTTTCCTACTCTTACTGGGGGATACTTCAACCGATAAACTCATCTTT; CDR3: CALGELSPFLLLLGDTSTDKLIF
size: large; D: TRDD3; V: TRDV2; J: TRDJ1; DNA: TGTGCCTGTGACAGGCTGGGGGCACCGCGGACCGATAAACTCATCTTT; CDR3: CACDRLGAPRTDKLIF
size: NA; D: TRDD3; V: TRDV1; J: TRDJ1; DNA: TGTGCTCTTGGGGTCTTCTTTCACTGGGGGATAGCCGATAAACTCATCTTT; CDR3: CALGVFFHWGIADKLIF
size: NA; D: TRDD2; V: TRDV1; J: TRDJ1; DNA: TGTGCTCTTGGGGAACCAAATGGGGAATCCTACTTCCTACCGCTTTTCCCGCGAGGAGCCTCTTTCCGGTACACCGATAAACTCATCTTT; CDR3: CALGEPNGESYFLPLFPRGASFRYTDKLIF
size: large; D: TRDD3; V: TRDV2; J: TRDJ1; DNA: TGTGCCTGTGACATTCTGGGGGACCGCACCGATAAACTCATCTTT; CDR3: CACDILGDRTDKLIF
size: NA; D: NA; V: TRDV1; J: TRDJ1; DNA: TGTGCTCTTGGGGAACTAACACCTCCACCGCTCCTGTACTGGGCCACCGATAAACTCATCTTT; CDR3: CALGELTPPPLLYWATDKLIF
size: few; D: TRDD3; V: TRDV1; J: TRDJ1; DNA: TGTGCTCTTGGGGAAGATTCCAAGCCTTGGGGGATGTTATTTTTATGGCCCACCGATAAACTCATCTTT; CDR3: CALGEDSKPWGMLFLWPTDKLIF
size: few; D: TRDD2; V: TRDV1; J: TRDJ1; DNA: TGTGCTCTTGGGGTCGGTTCCTACCTGTACTGGTACACCGATAAACTCATCTTT; CDR3: CALGVGSYLYWYTDKLIF
size: NA; D: TRDD3; V: TRDV1; J: TRDJ1; DNA: TGTGCTCTTGGTGATCCTGTATTTCCCCTGCATGATGGGGGATACGCCCTATACACCGATAAACTCATCTTT; CDR3: CALGDPVFPLHDGGYALYTDKLIF
size: NA; D: TRDD3; V: TRDV2; J: TRDJ1; DNA: TGTGCCTGTGACACCGCTCCAACGGGTACTGGGGGATACCTGTACACCGATAAACTCATCTTT; CDR3: CACDTAPTGTGGYLYTDKLIF